This is a list of T cell receptor beta chains from one sample in a study of somatic mutations in cytotoxic T cells in rheumatoid arthritis. Method: immunoSEQ multiplex PCR; TCRdb's copy keeps in-frame clones and lacks some. Of about 26,000 clones listed, roughly 80% are singletons. The sample taken for sequencing was CD8+ T cells sorted from blood. The receptors come from a man in his fifties or sixties in good health. CDR3s include the opening cysteine and the closing phenylalanine or tryptophan. D genes are given only for firm matches. Expanded clones get a size class; other rows say once, few or many, or leave the size out.

j_call,clone_size,d_call,v_call,cdr3_aa,cdr3_nt
TRBJ2-1,-,TRBD2,TRBV11-3,CASSPGIEREGPLHYNEQFF,TGTGCCAGCAGCCCTGGCATCGAGCGGGAGGGCCCACTACACTACAATGAGCAGTTCTTC
TRBJ2-4,-,TRBD1,TRBV13,CASSLGRGRGAKNIQYF,TGTGCCAGCAGCTTAGGAAGGGGGCGTGGGGCCAAAAACATTCAGTACTTC
TRBJ1-2,few,-,TRBV27,CASGWTEYYGYTF,TGTGCCAGCGGCTGGACAGAGTACTATGGCTACACCTTC
TRBJ2-7,-,TRBD2,TRBV27,CASSPRRLEAGGHEQYF,TGTGCCAGCAGTCCACGGCGTTTAGAAGCGGGAGGGCACGAGCAGTACTTC
TRBJ2-7,-,-,TRBV7-9,CASSLSDYEQYF,TGTGCCAGCAGCTTATCGGACTACGAGCAGTACTTC
TRBJ2-2,once,-,TRBV4-2,CASSQVGGDYTGELFF,TGTGCCAGCAGCCAAGTCGGGGGCGATTACACCGGGGAGCTGTTTTTT
TRBJ2-2,-,TRBD2,TRBV4-1,CASSQYSGSFTGELFF,TGCGCCAGCAGCCAGTATAGCGGGAGTTTCACCGGGGAGCTGTTTTTT
TRBJ2-1,-,-,TRBV11-3,CASSIGLPPTREQFF,TGTGCCAGCAGCATCGGACTACCACCCACTAGGGAGCAGTTCTTC
TRBJ2-3,-,TRBD2,TRBV10-3,CAISAIPGTSSGTDTQYF,TGTGCCATCAGTGCAATACCTGGGACTAGCAGCGGCACAGATACGCAGTATTTT
TRBJ2-1,-,TRBD2,TRBV4-2,CASSQYGLAGVREQFF,TGTGCCAGCAGCCAATATGGACTAGCGGGAGTCCGTGAGCAGTTCTTC
TRBJ2-7,-,-,TRBV25-1,CASSAWRSGSYEQYF,TGTGCCAGCAGTGCCTGGCGGTCAGGGTCCTACGAGCAGTACTTC
TRBJ2-1,-,TRBD2,TRBV15,CATSRPGLAGLYNEQFF,TGTGCCACCAGCAGACCCGGACTAGCGGGACTTTACAATGAGCAGTTCTTC
TRBJ2-1,-,TRBD1,TRBV10-3,CAISPRQGANNEQFF,TGTGCCATCAGTCCGCGTCAGGGGGCTAACAATGAGCAGTTCTTC
TRBJ1-1,-,-,TRBV10-3,CAISEATGPAIHTEAFF,TGTGCCATCAGTGAAGCGACGGGGCCAGCTATACACACTGAAGCTTTCTTT
TRBJ1-1,-,TRBD1,TRBV4-1,CASSRAGGGTEAFF,TGCGCCAGCAGCCGAGCAGGGGGAGGCACTGAAGCTTTCTTT
TRBJ2-7,-,TRBD1,TRBV5-1,CASSLQGEDYEQYF,TGCGCCAGCAGCTTACAGGGGGAAGACTACGAGCAGTACTTC
TRBJ1-5,-,-,TRBV5-4,CASSLGPDQPQHF,TGTGCCAGCAGCCTGGGACCGGATCAGCCCCAGCATTTT
TRBJ2-3,-,-,TRBV5-8,CASSHFWPSTDTQYF,TGTGCCAGCAGCCATTTTTGGCCAAGCACAGATACGCAGTATTTT
TRBJ2-7,-,-,TRBV9,CASSGSGKGGEQYF,TGTGCCAGCAGCGGGAGCGGGAAAGGGGGTGAGCAGTACTTC
TRBJ2-7,once,TRBD1,TRBV9,CASSAFGTGMNEQYF,TGTGCCAGCAGCGCTTTCGGGACAGGGATGAACGAGCAGTACTTC
TRBJ1-1,-,-,TRBV7-9,CASSLGGVGVGTEAFF,TGTGCCAGCAGCTTAGGAGGAGTGGGCGTGGGCACTGAAGCTTTCTTT
TRBJ2-1,-,TRBD2,TRBV2,CASRGEDGRAFSYNEQFF,TGTGCCAGCAGGGGGGAGGACGGGAGGGCCTTCTCCTACAATGAGCAGTTCTTC
TRBJ2-1,once,-,TRBV6-6,CASRSDGLYNEQFF,TGTGCCAGCAGATCGGACGGACTATACAATGAGCAGTTCTTC
TRBJ2-1,-,-,TRBV7-6,CASSASPYNEQFF,TGTGCCAGCAGCGCCTCGCCCTACAATGAGCAGTTCTTC
TRBJ1-1,-,TRBD1,TRBV4-2,CASSQVIRDREWNTEAFF,TGTGCCAGCAGCCAAGTTATACGGGACAGGGAATGGAACACTGAAGCTTTCTTT
TRBJ2-1,-,TRBD2,TRBV7-9,CASSSPRAGDYNEQFF,TGTGCCAGCAGCTCCCCGAGGGCGGGAGACTACAATGAGCAGTTCTTC
TRBJ1-2,-,-,TRBV4-1,CASSQDRRSLSGYTF,TGCGCCAGCAGCCAAGACCGAAGAAGCCTAAGCGGCTACACCTTC
TRBJ2-4,-,-,TRBV6-6,CASSFDSETMHNIQYF,TGTGCCAGCAGTTTTGATTCGGAGACAATGCATAACATTCAGTACTTC
TRBJ2-3,-,-,TRBV9,CASSVAGIADTQYF,TGTGCCAGCAGCGTAGCTGGGATCGCAGATACGCAGTATTTT
TRBJ1-1,-,-,TRBV19,CASSPTEGSREAFF,TGTGCCAGTAGCCCAACAGAGGGGAGTCGAGAAGCTTTCTTT
TRBJ2-3,-,TRBD2,TRBV28,CASSLTSGSPHTDTQYF,TGTGCCAGCAGTCTGACTAGCGGGAGCCCCCACACAGATACGCAGTATTTT
TRBJ2-6,-,-,TRBV27,CASSQVSGANVLTF,TGTGCCAGCAGCCAGGTTTCTGGGGCCAACGTCCTGACTTTC
TRBJ1-5,few,-,TRBV7-9,CASSWDREREPQHF,TGTGCCAGCAGCTGGGACCGGGAACGCGAGCCCCAGCATTTT
TRBJ2-2,-,-,TRBV7-7,CASSGRSGELFF,TGTGCCAGCAGCGGCCGGAGCGGGGAGCTGTTTTTT
TRBJ2-5,-,TRBD2,TRBV27,CASSGLAEGAYNYQYF,TGTGCCAGCAGCGGACTAGCGGAAGGTGCCTACAATTACCAGTACTTC
TRBJ2-2,-,TRBD1,TRBV27,CASSLSISMGQGAGELFF,TGTGCCAGCAGTTTATCTATCAGTATGGGACAGGGGGCCGGGGAGCTGTTTTTT
TRBJ2-7,-,TRBD2,TRBV5-1,CASSYDSGIRIHEQYF,TGCGCCAGCAGCTACGATAGCGGGATTAGGATACACGAGCAGTACTTC
TRBJ2-1,-,TRBD2,TRBV7-9,CASSFLSGGNEQFF,TGTGCCAGCAGCTTCCTCTCGGGAGGTAATGAGCAGTTCTTC
TRBJ2-7,-,TRBD2,TRBV10-2,CASRGLASTYEQYF,TGCGCCAGCAGGGGACTAGCGTCGACCTACGAGCAGTACTTC
TRBJ1-2,-,TRBD1,TRBV7-9,CASSHGDGTGGDCGYTF,TGTGCCAGCAGCCATGGCGATGGGACAGGGGGCGACTGTGGCTACACCTTC
TRBJ2-7,-,-,TRBV7-9,CASSFSSGAYEQYF,TGTGCCAGCAGCTTTAGCTCAGGGGCCTACGAGCAGTACTTC